The 2 T cell receptor beta chains given below trace back to one sample, sequenced in a study of T cell responses to AZD1222 COVID-19 vaccine. Produced via immunoSEQ multiplex PCR; TCRdb's table is partial and in-frame only. The data contain 60,000 to 85,000 clones, more than 60% of them singletons. The sample consisted of peripheral blood, taken 28 days after the second dose of the MenACWY control vaccine. The receptor set was obtained from an adult who received the MenACWY meningococcal vaccine as a control.

V is TRBV7-9 and J is TRBJ1-1; D is possibly TRBD1 (6 bases). The CDR3 sequence is 15 residues long. The V gene lost 0 bases and the J gene lost 1 base, with 9 bases spanning the gap. Germline lookup yields CDR1 SEHNR and CDR2 FQNEAQ (reference sequence). This chain's CDR3 is CASSLAQGSNTEAFF. The CDR3 DNA sequence: TGTGCCAGCAGCTTAGCACAGGGCTCGAACACTGAAGCTTTCTTT.

The J gene is TRBJ1-1, the V gene TRBV6-5; D is unclear. V was cut by 4 bases and J by 2 bases, with 5 bases left in between. In germline, CDR1 is MNHEY, CDR2 SVGAGI. This CDR3 contains 12 residues. CDR3: CASSFRNTEAFF. CDR3 DNA sequence: TGTGCCAGCAGTTTCAGAAACACTGAAGCTTTCTTT.